This T cell receptor beta chain derives from a study of control samples from healthy donors and cancer patients. The CDR3 consists of 16 residues. Germline-derived CDR1 and CDR2 are LGHDT and YNNKEL (reference sequence). The ends were cut back, 0 bases at V and 6 bases at J, with 16 bases in the middle. The table came from immunoSEQ multiplex PCR; TCRdb's copy has only in-frame clones and leaves some out. The sample shows some 120,000 clones, roughly 87% of them seen only once. Sequenced: blood. The chain couples TRBV3-1 (or the pseudogene TRBV3-2) to TRBJ2-3; tentative D call: TRBD1 (5 bases). The source is a man aged 40-49 years in good health. Here the CDR3 reads CASSQEYYTSGDTQYF. The CDR3 nucleotides read TGTGCCAGCAGCCAAGAGTACTACACATCAGGGGATACGCAGTATTTT.